This T cell receptor (beta chain) was sequenced in a study of cytomegalovirus exposure and HLA in healthy donors. PCR involved 60 Vbeta and 13 Jbeta primers. TCRdb's copy holds only in-frame clones and misses some; the assay was immunoSEQ multiplex PCR. The sample lists a few hundred thousand clones; 80% to 90% were seen once. J lost 5 bases, V lost 5 bases, and 6 bases had no gene match. This CDR3 contains 14 residues. In germline, CDR1 is KGHSH, CDR2 LQKENI. The gene calls are TRBV18 and TRBJ2-1; 7 bases are shared with TRBD1. The sequenced material came from PBMCs. This TCR came from a man aged 30-40 years in good health and CMV-seronegative. The CDR3 DNA follows: TGTGCCAGCTCATTCCGACAGGGAAACAATGAGCAGTTCTTC. It translates to CASSFRQGNNEQFF.